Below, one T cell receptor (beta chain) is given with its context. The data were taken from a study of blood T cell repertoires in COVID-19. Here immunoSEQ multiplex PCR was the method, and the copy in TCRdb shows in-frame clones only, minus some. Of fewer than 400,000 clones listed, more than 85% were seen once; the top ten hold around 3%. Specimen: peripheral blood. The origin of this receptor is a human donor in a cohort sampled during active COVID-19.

The chain's CDR3 is CASSGVGDRAHEQYF. CDR3 DNA sequence: TGTGCCAGCAGTGGGGTAGGGGACAGGGCCCACGAGCAGTACTTC. This chain connects TRBV25-1 to TRBJ2-7, with 9 bases fitting TRBD1. V gave up 4 bases and J gave up 5 bases; unmatched junction bases: 9. Germline CDR1 is MGHDK and CDR2 is SYGVNS. This CDR3 is 15 amino acids long.